This T cell receptor beta chain was documented in a study of T-cell reconstitution after alpha-beta-depleted transplantation in children. Unique molecular identifiers were incorporated into the prepared TCRbeta library. TCRdb itself ran the PCR reads through MiXCR, one entry per CDR3 protein. This table has 80,000 to 95,000 distinct CDR3 sequences, approximately 9.2% appearing once. V was clipped by 0 bases and J by 7 bases, with 16 bases between them. The CDR3 extends over 15 amino acids. Germline values: CDR1 SGHRS, CDR2 YFSETQ. This clonotype has ten or more counts. This sequence joins TRBV5-1 and TRBJ2-5, with D possibly TRBD2 on 6 matching bases. The clonotype originates from a human donor who donated a stem cell graft to a child with congenital amegakaryocytic thrombocytopenia. The specimen comprised PBMCs from the stem cell graft donor, sampled from the stem cell graft. The DNA for the CDR3 is TGCGCCAGCAGCTTGGCCGGGACCCAGGAGGGGACCCAGTACTTC. Translation gives CASSLAGTQEGTQYF. The full variable domain, rest sourced from reference TRBV5-1 and TRBJ2-5, is KAGVTQTPRYLIKTRGQQVTLSCSPISGHRSVSWYQQTPGQGLQFLFEYFSETQRNKGNFPGRFSGRQFSNSRSEMNVSTLELGDSALYLCASSLAGTQEGTQYFGPGTRLLVL.